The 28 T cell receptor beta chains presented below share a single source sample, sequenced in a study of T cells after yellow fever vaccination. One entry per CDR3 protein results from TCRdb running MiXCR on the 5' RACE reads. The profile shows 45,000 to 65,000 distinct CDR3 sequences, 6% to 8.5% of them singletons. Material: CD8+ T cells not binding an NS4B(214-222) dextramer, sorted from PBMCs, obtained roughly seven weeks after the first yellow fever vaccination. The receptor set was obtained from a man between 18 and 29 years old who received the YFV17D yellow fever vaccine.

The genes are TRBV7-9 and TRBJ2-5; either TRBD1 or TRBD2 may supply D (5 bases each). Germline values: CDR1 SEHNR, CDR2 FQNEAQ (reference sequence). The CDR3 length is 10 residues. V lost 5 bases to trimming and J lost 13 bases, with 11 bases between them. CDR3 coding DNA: TGTGCCAGCAGCCGGGACCTTGGGTACTTC. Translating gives CASSRDLGYF.

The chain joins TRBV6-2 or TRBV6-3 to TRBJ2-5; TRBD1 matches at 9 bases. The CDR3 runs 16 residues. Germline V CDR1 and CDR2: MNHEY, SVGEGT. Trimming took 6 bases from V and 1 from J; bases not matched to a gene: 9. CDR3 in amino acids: CASRPRTGVGQETQYF. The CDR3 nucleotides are TGTGCCAGCAGACCTCGGACAGGGGTGGGCCAAGAGACCCAGTACTTC.

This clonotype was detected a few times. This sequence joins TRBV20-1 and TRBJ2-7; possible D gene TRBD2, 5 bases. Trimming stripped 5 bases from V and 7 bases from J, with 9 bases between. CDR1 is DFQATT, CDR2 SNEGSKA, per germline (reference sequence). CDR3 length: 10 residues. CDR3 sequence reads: CSASRGEQYF. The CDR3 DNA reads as TGCAGTGCTTCTCGGGGTGAGCAGTACTTC.

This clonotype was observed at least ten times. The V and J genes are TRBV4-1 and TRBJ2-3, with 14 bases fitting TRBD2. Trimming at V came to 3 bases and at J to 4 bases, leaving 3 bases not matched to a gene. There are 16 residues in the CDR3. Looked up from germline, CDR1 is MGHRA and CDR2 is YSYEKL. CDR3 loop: CASSHGLAGGSDTQYF. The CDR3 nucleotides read TGCGCCAGCAGCCACGGACTAGCGGGGGGTTCAGATACGCAGTATTTT.

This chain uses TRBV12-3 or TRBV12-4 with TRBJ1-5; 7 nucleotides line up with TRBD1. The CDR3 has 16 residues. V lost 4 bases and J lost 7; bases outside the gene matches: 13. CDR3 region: CASSSTGVGPKQPQHF. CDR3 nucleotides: TGTGCCAGCAGTTCCACAGGGGTGGGGCCCAAGCAGCCCCAGCATTTT.

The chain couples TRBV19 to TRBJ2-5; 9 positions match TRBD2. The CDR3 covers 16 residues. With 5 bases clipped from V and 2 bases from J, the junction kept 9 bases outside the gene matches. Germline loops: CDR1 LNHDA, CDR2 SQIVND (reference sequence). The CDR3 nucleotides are TGTGCCAGTAGTGTGTTAACCAGCGGGGGGCAAGAGACCCAGTACTTC. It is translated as CASSVLTSGGQETQYF.

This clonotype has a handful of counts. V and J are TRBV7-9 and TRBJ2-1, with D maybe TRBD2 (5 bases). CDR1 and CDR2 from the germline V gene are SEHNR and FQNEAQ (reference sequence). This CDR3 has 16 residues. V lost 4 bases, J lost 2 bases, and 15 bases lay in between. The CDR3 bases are TGTGCCAGCAGCTCCGAAACACAGACTACCTACAATGAGCAGTTCTTC. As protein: CASSSETQTTYNEQFF. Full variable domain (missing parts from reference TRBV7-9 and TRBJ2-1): DTGVSQNPRHKITKRGQNVTFRCDPISEHNRLYWYRQTLGQGPEFLTYFQNEAQLEKSRLLSDRFSAERPKGSFSTLEIQRTEQGDSAMYLCASSSETQTTYNEQFFGPGTRLTVL.

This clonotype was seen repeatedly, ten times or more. CDR3 protein: CSASVLGDTEQFF. The DNA for the CDR3 is TGCAGTGCTAGTGTTCTAGGGGACACTGAGCAGTTCTTC. This chain connects TRBV20-1 to TRBJ2-1; tentative D call: TRBD1 (6 bases). This CDR3 has 13 residues. Germline values: CDR1 DFQATT, CDR2 SNEGSKA (reference sequence). Trimming removed 3 bases from V and 9 bases from J, with 15 bases in between.

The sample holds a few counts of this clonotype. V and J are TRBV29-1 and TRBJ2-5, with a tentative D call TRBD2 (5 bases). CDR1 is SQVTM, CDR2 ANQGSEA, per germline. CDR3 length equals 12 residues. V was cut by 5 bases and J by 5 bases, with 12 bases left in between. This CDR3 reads CSVRRGTETQYF. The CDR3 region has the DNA TGCAGCGTTCGCCGGGGAACGGAGACCCAGTACTTC.

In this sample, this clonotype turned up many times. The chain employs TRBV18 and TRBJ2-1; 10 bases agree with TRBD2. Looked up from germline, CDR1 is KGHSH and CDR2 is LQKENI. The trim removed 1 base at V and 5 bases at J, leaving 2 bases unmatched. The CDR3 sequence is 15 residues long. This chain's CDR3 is CASSPLAGGHNEQFF. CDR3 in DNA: TGTGCCAGCTCACCACTAGCGGGGGGACACAATGAGCAGTTCTTC.

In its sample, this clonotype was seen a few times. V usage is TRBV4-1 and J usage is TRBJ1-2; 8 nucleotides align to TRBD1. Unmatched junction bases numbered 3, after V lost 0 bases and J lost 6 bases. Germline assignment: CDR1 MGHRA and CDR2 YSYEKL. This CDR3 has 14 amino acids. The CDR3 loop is CASSQEGQADGYTF. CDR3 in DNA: TGCGCCAGCAGCCAAGAGGGACAGGCGGATGGCTACACCTTC.

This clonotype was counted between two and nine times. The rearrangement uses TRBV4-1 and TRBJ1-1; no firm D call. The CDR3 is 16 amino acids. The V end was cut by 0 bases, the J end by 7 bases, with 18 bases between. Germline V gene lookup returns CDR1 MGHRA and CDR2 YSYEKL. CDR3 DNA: TGCGCCAGCAGCCAAGATACAGACACTCGCGTCGGTGAAGCTTTCTTT. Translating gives CASSQDTDTRVGEAFF.

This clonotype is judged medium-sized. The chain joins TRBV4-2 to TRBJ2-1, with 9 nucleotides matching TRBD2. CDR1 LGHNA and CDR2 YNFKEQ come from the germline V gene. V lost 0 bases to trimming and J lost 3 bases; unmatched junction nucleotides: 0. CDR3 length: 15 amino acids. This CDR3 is CASSQERGGYNEQFF. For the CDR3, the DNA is TGTGCCAGCAGCCAAGAGCGGGGGGGCTACAATGAGCAGTTCTTC.

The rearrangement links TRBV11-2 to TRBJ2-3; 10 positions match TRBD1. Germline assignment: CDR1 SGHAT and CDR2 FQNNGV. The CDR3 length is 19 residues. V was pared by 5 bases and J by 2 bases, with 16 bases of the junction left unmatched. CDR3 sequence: CASSQSWTGGKLATDTQYF. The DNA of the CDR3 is TGTGCCAGCAGCCAGTCCTGGACAGGGGGGAAGTTGGCCACAGATACGCAGTATTTT.

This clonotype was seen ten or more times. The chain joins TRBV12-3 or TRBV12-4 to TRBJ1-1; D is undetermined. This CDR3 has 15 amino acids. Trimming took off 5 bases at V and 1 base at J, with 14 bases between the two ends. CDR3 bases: TGTGCCAGCAGTCCAATCTCGGGGTCGAACACTGAAGCTTTCTTT. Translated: CASSPISGSNTEAFF.

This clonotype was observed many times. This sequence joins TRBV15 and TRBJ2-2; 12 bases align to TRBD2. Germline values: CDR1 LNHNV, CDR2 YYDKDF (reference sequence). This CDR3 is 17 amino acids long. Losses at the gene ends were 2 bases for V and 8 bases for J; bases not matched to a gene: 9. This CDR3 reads CATSRPGLAGSQGELFF. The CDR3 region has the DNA TGTGCCACCAGCAGACCAGGACTAGCGGGGTCCCAGGGGGAGCTGTTTTTT.

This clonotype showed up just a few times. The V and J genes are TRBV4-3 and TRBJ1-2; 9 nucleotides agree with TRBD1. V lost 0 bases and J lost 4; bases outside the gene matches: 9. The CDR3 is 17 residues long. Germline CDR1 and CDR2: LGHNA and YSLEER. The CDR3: CASSQDSTGGDLYGYTF. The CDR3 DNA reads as TGCGCCAGCAGCCAAGATAGTACAGGGGGCGATCTCTATGGCTACACCTTC.

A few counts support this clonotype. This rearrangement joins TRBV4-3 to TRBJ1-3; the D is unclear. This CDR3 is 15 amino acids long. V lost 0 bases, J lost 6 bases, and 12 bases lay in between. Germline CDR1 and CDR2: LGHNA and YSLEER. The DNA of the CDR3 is TGCGCCAGCAGCCAAGAGTCCACGGCCCTAAACACCATATATTTT. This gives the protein CASSQESTALNTIYF.

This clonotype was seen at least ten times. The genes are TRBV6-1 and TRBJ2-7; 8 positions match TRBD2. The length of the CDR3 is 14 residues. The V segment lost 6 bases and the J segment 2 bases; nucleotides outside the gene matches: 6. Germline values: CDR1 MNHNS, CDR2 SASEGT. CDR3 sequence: CASSPGRGAYEQYV. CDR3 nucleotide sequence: TGTGCCAGCAGCCCCGGGAGGGGAGCCTACGAGCAGTACGTC.

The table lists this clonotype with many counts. CDR3 coding DNA: TGTGCCAGCAGCCTGAACAGGGACGAGCAGTACTTC. Protein product: CASSLNRDEQYF. The chain recombines TRBV13 with TRBJ2-7; D is perhaps TRBD1 (6 bases). The V and J ends lost 5 bases and 5 bases respectively, with 10 bases between them. CDR1 and CDR2 (germline): PRHDT, FYEKMQ (reference sequence). This CDR3 is 12 amino acids long.

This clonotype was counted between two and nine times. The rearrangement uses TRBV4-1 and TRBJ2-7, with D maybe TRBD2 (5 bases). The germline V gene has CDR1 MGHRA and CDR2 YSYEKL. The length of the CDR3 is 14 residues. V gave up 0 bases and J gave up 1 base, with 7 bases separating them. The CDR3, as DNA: TGCGCCAGCAGCCAAGAAGCGGCTTCCTACGAGCAGTACTTC. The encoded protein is CASSQEAASYEQYF.

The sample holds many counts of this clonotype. The CDR3 is CASSLVRHEQYF. The CDR3, as DNA: TGTGCCAGCAGTTTAGTGAGGCACGAGCAGTACTTC. The chain carries TRBV12-3 or TRBV12-4 and TRBJ2-7; D not resolved. Trimming shortened V by 1 base and J by 5 bases, and 6 bases separated the two germline ends. This CDR3 has 12 amino acids.

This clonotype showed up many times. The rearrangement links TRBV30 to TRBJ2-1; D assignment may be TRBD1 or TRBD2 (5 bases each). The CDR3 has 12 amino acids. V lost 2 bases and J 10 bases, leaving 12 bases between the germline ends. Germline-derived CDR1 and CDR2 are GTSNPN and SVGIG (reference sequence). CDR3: CAWSLRWGEQFF. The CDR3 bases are TGTGCCTGGAGTCTTCGGTGGGGGGAGCAGTTCTTC.

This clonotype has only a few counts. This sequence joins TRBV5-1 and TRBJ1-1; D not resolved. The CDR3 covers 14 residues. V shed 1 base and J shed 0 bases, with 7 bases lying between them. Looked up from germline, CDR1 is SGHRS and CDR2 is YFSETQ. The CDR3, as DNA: TGCGCCAGCAGCTTGACCGGAATGAACACTGAAGCTTTCTTT. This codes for CASSLTGMNTEAFF.

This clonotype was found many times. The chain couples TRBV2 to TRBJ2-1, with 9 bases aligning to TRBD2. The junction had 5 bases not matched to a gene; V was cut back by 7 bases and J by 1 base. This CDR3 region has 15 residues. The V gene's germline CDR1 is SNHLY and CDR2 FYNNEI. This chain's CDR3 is CASITAGGSYNEQFF. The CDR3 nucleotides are TGTGCCAGCATCACTGCGGGGGGGTCCTACAATGAGCAGTTCTTC. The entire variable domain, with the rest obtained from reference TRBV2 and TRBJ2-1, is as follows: EPEVTQTPSHQVTQMGQEVILRCVPISNHLYFYWYRQILGQKVEFLVSFYNNEISEKSEIFDDQFSVERPDGSNFTLKIRSTKLEDSAMYFCASITAGGSYNEQFFGPGTRLTVL.

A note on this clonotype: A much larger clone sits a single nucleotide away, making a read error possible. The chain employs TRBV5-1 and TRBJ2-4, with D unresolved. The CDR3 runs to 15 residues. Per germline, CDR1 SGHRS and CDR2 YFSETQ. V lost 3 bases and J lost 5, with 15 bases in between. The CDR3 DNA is TGCGCCAGCAGCTCAATCGATGCCATCCAAAACATTCAGTACTTC. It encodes CASSSIDAIQNIQYF.

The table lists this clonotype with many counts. The CDR3 reads CASSFTQITDTQYF. CDR3 sequence (DNA): TGTGCCAGCAGTTTTACCCAGATCACAGATACGCAGTATTTT. The J gene is TRBJ2-3, the V gene TRBV12-3 or TRBV12-4, with unresolved D. Deletions cut 3 bases from V and 2 bases from J, with 9 bases between. CDR3 length: 14 amino acids.

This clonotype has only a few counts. CDR3 loop: CASRLRRQGYEKLFF. CDR3 coding DNA: TGTGCCAGCAGGCTCCGAAGACAGGGGTATGAAAAACTGTTTTTT. The chain joins TRBV5-6 to TRBJ1-4; 8 bases are shared with TRBD1. V was clipped by 5 bases and J by 6 bases; unmatched bases: 9. The germline gives CDR1 SGHDT, CDR2 YYEEEE. The CDR3 extends over 15 amino acids.